This entry concerns a single TCR beta chain. The data derive from a study of blood T cell repertoires in COVID-19. The CDR3 extends over 15 amino acids. Germline V gives CDR1 LGHDT, CDR2 YNNKEL (reference sequence). V lost 5 bases to trimming and J lost 1 base, with 12 bases between them. Sequencing used immunoSEQ multiplex PCR; TCRdb keeps in-frame clones, though not all of them. The table records some 130,000 clones, around 80% of them present only once. The sequencing input was peripheral blood. The chain carries TRBV3-1 (or the pseudogene TRBV3-2) and TRBJ1-5, with TRBD1 as a possible D gene (5 bases). The TCR comes from a man between 70 and 80 years old with acute or convalescent COVID-19. The CDR3 nucleotides read TGTGCCAGCAGCAGGGGAGGGCTGAGCAATCAGCCCCAGCATTTT. As protein: CASSRGGLSNQPQHF.